The clone carrying this TCR beta chain was found a few times. Its specificity is unknown. This sample was included in a study of cytomegalovirus exposure and HLA in healthy donors. The study, taken as a whole, reports: Among TCR beta chains, those listed as cytomegalovirus-associated numbered over 150. Some V segments could not be told apart, so they were left out, TRBV6-2 and TRBV6-3 among them. Across donors, sequencing depth was assumed by presence/absence analyses to be roughly uniform.

From germline, CDR1 is SGHRS and CDR2 YFSETQ. The CDR3 contains 14 residues. V shed 0 bases and J shed 7 bases, with 13 bases lying between them. PCR primers comprised 60 Vbeta and 13 Jbeta primers. In the original analysis: Roughly 80 million unique TCR beta chains, about 11 million of them shared, were counted by a later analysis. This table comes from immunoSEQ multiplex PCR, and its TCRdb copy is limited to in-frame clones, with some not included. Clone size and V and J calls were adopted from that table, with D and trimming inferred from the DNA. The table lists about 120,000 clones, 77% of them singletons.

This sequence joins TRBV5-1 and TRBJ1-1, with D perhaps matching TRBD1 (5 bases). Sequencing was performed on PBMCs. The receptor's source is a man aged 35 to 55 in good health and CMV-seropositive. The CDR3 DNA reads as TGCGCCAGCAGCTTGGCGGAGGGGAACGGTGAAGCTTTCTTT. This codes for CASSLAEGNGEAFF.